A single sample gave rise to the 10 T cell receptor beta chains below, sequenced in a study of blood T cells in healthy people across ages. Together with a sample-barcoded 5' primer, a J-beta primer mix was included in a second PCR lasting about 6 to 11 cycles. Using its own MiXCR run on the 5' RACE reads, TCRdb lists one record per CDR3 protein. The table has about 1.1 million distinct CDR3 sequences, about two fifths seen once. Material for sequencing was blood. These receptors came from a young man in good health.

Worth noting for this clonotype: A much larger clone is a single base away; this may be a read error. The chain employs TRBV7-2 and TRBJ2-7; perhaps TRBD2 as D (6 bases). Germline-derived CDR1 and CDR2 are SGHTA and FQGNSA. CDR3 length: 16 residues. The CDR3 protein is CAGSLVGGLIQGEQYF. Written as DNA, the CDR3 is TGTGCCGGCAGCTTAGTTGGGGGACTGATCCAGGGTGAGCAGTACTTC.

The CDR3 bases are TGTGCCAGCAGTTTAATCGGACAGGAAGGATATGGCTACACCTTC. This codes for CASSLIGQEGYGYTF. This rearrangement joins TRBV27 to TRBJ1-2; 7 bases match TRBD1. This CDR3 contains 15 residues. Germline-derived CDR1 and CDR2 are MNHEY and SMNVEV (reference sequence). With 2 bases clipped from V and 5 bases from J, the junction kept 8 bases outside the gene matches.

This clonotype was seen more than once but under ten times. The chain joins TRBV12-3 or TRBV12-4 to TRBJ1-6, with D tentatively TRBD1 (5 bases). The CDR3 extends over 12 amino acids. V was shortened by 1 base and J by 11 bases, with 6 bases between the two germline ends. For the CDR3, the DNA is TGTGCCAGCAGTTTAGGGACACCACCCCTCCACTTT. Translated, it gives CASSLGTPPLHF.

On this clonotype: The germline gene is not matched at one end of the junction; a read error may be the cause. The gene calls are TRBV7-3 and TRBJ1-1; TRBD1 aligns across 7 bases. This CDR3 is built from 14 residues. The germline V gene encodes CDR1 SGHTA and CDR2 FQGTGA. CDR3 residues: CASSPTGPHTKAFF. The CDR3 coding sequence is TGTGCCAGCAGTCCGACAGGGCCCCACACTAAAGCTTTCTTT.

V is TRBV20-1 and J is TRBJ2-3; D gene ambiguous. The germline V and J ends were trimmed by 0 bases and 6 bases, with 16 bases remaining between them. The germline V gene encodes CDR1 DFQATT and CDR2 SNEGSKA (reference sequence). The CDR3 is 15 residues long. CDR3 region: CSARDGQTDGDTQYF. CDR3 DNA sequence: TGCAGTGCTAGAGATGGGCAGACGGACGGGGATACGCAGTATTTT.

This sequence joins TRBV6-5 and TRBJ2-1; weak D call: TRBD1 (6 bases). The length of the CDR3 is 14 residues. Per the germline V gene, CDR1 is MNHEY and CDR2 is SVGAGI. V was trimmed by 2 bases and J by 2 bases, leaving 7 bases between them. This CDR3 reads CASSYGDTYNEQFF. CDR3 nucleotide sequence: TGTGCCAGCAGTTACGGGGACACCTACAATGAGCAGTTCTTC.

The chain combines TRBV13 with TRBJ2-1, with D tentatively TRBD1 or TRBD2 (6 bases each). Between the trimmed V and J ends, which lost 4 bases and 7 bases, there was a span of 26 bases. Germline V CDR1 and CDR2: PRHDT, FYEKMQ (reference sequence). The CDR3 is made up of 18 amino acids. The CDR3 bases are TGTGCCAGCAGCTCCCGGGGGAAAACCGGGACATCGGGTAATGAGCAGTTCTTC. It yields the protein CASSSRGKTGTSGNEQFF.

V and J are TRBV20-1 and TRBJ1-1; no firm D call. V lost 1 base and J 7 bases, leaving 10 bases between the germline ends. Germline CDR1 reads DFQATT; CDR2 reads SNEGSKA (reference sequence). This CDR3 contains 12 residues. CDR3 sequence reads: CSARVQGGEAFF. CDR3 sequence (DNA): TGCAGTGCTAGAGTCCAAGGTGGTGAAGCTTTCTTT.

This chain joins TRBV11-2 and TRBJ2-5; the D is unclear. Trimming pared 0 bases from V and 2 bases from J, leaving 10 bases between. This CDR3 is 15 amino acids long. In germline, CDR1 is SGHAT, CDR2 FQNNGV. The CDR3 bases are TGTGCCAGCAGCTTAGATTGGTCAGGTCAAGAGACCCAGTACTTC. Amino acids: CASSLDWSGQETQYF.

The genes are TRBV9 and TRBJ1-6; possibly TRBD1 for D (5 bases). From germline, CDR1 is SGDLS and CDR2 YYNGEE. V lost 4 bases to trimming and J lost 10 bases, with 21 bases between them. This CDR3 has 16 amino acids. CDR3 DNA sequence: TGTGCCAGCAGCTCTGTTGAAGGGACGGGGGTCTCACCCCTCCACTTT. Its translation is CASSSVEGTGVSPLHF.